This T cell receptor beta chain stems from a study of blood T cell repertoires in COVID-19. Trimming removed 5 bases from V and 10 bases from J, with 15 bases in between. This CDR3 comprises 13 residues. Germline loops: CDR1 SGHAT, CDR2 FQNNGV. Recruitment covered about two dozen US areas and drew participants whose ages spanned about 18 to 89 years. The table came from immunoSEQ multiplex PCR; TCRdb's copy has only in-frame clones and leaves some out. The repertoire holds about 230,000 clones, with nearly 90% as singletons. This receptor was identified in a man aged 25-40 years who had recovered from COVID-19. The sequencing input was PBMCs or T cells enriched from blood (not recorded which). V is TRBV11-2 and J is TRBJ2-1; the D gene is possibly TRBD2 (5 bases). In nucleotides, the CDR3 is TGTGCCAGCAGCCCCCAAGCTAGCCGCGAGCAGTTCTTC. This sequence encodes CASSPQASREQFF.